Listed below are T cell receptor beta chains from one sample, sequenced in a study of blood T cell repertoires in COVID-19. Produced via immunoSEQ multiplex PCR; TCRdb's table is partial and in-frame only. The sample holds around 220,000 clones, under 95% seen once. The sequenced sample consisted of PBMCs or T cells enriched from blood (not recorded which). These receptors were taken from a woman aged 18-30 years who had recovered from COVID-19. Both conserved end residues are part of each CDR3. Each record gives: clone size, J gene, D gene, V gene, CDR3 DNA, CDR3 protein. A D gene is named only where the DNA matches it firmly. Some rows mark clone size as missing; the rest say once, few, many or name a class of expanded clone.

>few|TRBJ1-2|.|TRBV11-3
TGTGCCAGCAGCTTAGATTTCAGGGACTATGGCTACACCTTC
CASSLDFRDYGYTF
>.|TRBJ1-4|.|TRBV21-1
TGTGCCAGCACCGACAGCGCCCCAGATGAAAAACTGTTTTTT
CASTDSAPDEKLFF
>.|TRBJ1-1|.|TRBV27
TGTGCCAGCAGTCCCCTTGTCCCCAGGAACACTGAAGCTTTCTTT
CASSPLVPRNTEAFF
>.|TRBJ1-2|TRBD1|TRBV4-2
TGTGCCAGCAGCCAAGATAGAGGGGGCCGCATAGGGTATGGCTACACCTTC
CASSQDRGGRIGYGYTF
>.|TRBJ1-1|TRBD1|TRBV13
TGTGCCAGCAGCCCAGGGGGCTTGAACACTGAAGCTTTCTTT
CASSPGGLNTEAFF
>.|TRBJ1-2|TRBD1|TRBV5-6
TGTGCCAGCAGCTTCTGGGACAGAATTTACTATGGCTACACCTTC
CASSFWDRIYYGYTF
>.|TRBJ2-1|.|TRBV9
TGTGCCAGCAGCGCAGACAATGAGCAGTTCTTC
CASSADNEQFF
>once|TRBJ2-7|TRBD2|TRBV19
TGTGCCAGTAGCCTACGACCTGGTACTAGCGGCACCTCCTACGAGCAGTACTTC
CASSLRPGTSGTSYEQYF
>once|TRBJ2-3|.|TRBV2
TGTGCCAGCATACTAGAGCGCACAGATACGCAGTATTTT
CASILERTDTQYF
>.|TRBJ1-4|TRBD1|TRBV5-4
TGTGCCAGCAGCTCGGGGACAGGGAGGAATGAAAAACTGTTTTTT
CASSSGTGRNEKLFF
>.|TRBJ1-2|.|TRBV5-6
TGTGCCAGCAGCCGACGAGGGAACTATGGCTACACCTTC
CASSRRGNYGYTF
>.|TRBJ2-7|TRBD2|TRBV12-3/TRBV12-4
TGTGCCGGGGGGGTAAGCTACTACGAGCAGTACTTC
CAGGVSYYEQYF
>.|TRBJ2-3|.|TRBV28
TGTGCCAGCAGTTTCGCTCAGGGGACAGATACGCAGTATTTT
CASSFAQGTDTQYF
>few|TRBJ2-5|TRBD2|TRBV5-6
TGTGCCAGCATGCCCCAGCGGGAGTACTCAGAGACCCAGTACTTC
CASMPQREYSETQYF
>once|TRBJ1-1|.|TRBV6-1
TGTGCCAGCAGTGACGCGGGGGGGGGCGTCGGGGGGCACGGGAACACTGAAGCTTTCTTT
CASSDAGGGVGGHGNTEAFF
>.|TRBJ1-2|.|TRBV2
TGTGCCAGCAGGAACAGTTCTAACTATGGCTACACCTTC
CASRNSSNYGYTF
>.|TRBJ1-1|TRBD1|TRBV18
TGTGCCAGCTCACCACGGACAGGGGTAATGAACACTGAAGCTTTCTTT
CASSPRTGVMNTEAFF
>once|TRBJ1-6|.|TRBV28
TGTGCCAGCAGTTTATCGGGGTATAATTCACCCCTCCACTTT
CASSLSGYNSPLHF
>.|TRBJ2-1|.|TRBV3-1/TRBV3-2
TGTGCCAGCAGCCAAGGTTCAGGGCCCCTCAATGAGCAGTTCTTC
CASSQGSGPLNEQFF
>.|TRBJ1-5|TRBD1|TRBV15
TGTGCCACCAGCCCTGACAGGGGTAGGGGATATCTCAATCAGCCCCAGCATTTT
CATSPDRGRGYLNQPQHF
>once|TRBJ1-1|.|TRBV4-3
TGCGCCAGCAGCCTAACTCGAGGGGGGGGCAACACTGAAGCTTTCTTT
CASSLTRGGGNTEAFF
>.|TRBJ1-1|TRBD1|TRBV4-3
TGCGCCAGCAGCTACTCGGACAGGGTGTACACTGAAGCTTTCTTT
CASSYSDRVYTEAFF
>.|TRBJ2-1|TRBD2|TRBV14
TGTGCCAGCAGCCCCTTAGCGGGAGGGTACAATGAGCAGTTCTTC
CASSPLAGGYNEQFF
>.|TRBJ1-3|.|TRBV27
TGTGCCAGCAGTTTCCTCCCGCTAGACAGGTCTGGAAACACCATATATTTT
CASSFLPLDRSGNTIYF
>.|TRBJ1-5|.|TRBV28
TGTGCCAGTGTGAATGGGGGGGACCAGCAGCCCCAGCATTTT
CASVNGGDQQPQHF
>.|TRBJ1-5|.|TRBV27
TGTGCCAGCAGGGGCTCCCCTTATCAGCCCCAGCATTTT
CASRGSPYQPQHF
>.|TRBJ2-3|TRBD2|TRBV7-3
TGTGCCAGCAGCCCCGGTGTAGCGGGACCAGATACGCAGTATTTT
CASSPGVAGPDTQYF
>.|TRBJ1-2|TRBD1|TRBV29-1
TGCAGCGTCCGGGCTGGACAGGGCCTCTATGGCTACACCTTC
CSVRAGQGLYGYTF
>few|TRBJ2-1|.|TRBV18
TGTGCCAGCTCACCACGCTACGAGATGCTATACAATGAGCAGTTCTTC
CASSPRYEMLYNEQFF